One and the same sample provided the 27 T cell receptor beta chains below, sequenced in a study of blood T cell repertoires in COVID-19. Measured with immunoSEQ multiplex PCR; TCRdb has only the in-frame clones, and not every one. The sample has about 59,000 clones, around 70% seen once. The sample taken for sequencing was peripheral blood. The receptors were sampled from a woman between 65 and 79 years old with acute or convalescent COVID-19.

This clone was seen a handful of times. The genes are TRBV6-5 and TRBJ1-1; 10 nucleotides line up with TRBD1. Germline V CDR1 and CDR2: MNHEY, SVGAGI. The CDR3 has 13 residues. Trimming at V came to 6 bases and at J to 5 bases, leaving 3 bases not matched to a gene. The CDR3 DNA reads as TGTGCCAGCAGGGGGACAGGGGAGACTGAAGCTTTCTTT. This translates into CASRGTGETEAFF.

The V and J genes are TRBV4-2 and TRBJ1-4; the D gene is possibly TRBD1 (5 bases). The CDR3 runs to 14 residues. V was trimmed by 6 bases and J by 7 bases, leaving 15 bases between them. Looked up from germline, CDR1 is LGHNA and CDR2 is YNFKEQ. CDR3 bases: TGTGCCAGCAGTCCCCAGGGATTTATTGAAAAACTGTTTTTT. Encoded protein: CASSPQGFIEKLFF.

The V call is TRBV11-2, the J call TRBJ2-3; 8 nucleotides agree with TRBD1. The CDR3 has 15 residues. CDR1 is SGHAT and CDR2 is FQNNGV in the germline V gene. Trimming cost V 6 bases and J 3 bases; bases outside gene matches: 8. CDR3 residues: CASSPDRGWTDTQYF. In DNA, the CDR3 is TGTGCCAGCAGTCCCGACAGGGGATGGACAGATACGCAGTATTTT.

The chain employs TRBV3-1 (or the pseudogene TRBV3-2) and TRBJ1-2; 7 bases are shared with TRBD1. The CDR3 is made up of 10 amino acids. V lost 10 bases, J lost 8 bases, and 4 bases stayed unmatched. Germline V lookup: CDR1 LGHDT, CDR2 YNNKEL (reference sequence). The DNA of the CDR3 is TGTGCCACCCCAGGGGGAGGCTACACCTTC. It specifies CATPGGGYTF.

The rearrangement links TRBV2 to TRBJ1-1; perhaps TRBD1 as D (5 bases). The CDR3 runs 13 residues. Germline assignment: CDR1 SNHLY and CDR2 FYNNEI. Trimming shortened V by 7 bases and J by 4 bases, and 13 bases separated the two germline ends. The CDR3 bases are TGTGCCAGCAAAGCCCTGGGGGGCACTGAAGCTTTCTTT. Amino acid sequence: CASKALGGTEAFF.

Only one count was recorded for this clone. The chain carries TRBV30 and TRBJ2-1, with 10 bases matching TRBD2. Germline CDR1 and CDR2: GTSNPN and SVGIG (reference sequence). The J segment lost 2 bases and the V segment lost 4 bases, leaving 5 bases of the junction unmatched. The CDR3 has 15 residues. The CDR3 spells CAWTLSGGAYNEQFF. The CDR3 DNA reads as TGTGCCTGGACCCTAAGCGGGGGGGCCTACAATGAGCAGTTCTTC. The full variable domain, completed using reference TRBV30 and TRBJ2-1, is SQTIHQWPATLVQPVGSPLSLECTVEGTSNPNLYWYRQAAGRGLQLLFYSVGIGQISSEVPQNLSASRPQDRQFILSSKKLLLSDSGFYLCAWTLSGGAYNEQFFGPGTRLTVL.

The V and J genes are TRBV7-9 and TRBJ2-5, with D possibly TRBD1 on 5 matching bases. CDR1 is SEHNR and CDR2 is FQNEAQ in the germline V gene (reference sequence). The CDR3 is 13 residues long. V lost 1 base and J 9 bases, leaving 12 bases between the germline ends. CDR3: CASSLGMIGAQYF. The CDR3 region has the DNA TGTGCCAGCAGCTTAGGAATGATAGGGGCCCAGTACTTC.

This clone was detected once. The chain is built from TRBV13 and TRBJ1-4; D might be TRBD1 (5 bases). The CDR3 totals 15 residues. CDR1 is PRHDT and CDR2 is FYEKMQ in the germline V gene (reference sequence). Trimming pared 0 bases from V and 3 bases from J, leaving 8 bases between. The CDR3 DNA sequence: TGTGCCAGCAGCTTAGGGGGGCAAGCTAATGAAAAACTGTTTTTT. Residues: CASSLGGQANEKLFF.

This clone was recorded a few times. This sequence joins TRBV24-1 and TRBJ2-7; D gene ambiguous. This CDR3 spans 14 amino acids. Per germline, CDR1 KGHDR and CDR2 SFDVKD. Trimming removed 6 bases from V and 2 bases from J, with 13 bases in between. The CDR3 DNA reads TGTGCCACCAGTCCCTCACACAGTCCCTACGAGCAGTACTTC. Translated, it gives CATSPSHSPYEQYF.

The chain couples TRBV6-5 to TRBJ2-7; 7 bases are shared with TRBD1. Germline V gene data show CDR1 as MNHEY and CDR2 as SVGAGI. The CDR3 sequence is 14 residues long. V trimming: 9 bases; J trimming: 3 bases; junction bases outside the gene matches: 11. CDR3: CASLKGGDVYEQYF. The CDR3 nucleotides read TGTGCCAGTTTAAAAGGGGGCGATGTCTACGAGCAGTACTTC.

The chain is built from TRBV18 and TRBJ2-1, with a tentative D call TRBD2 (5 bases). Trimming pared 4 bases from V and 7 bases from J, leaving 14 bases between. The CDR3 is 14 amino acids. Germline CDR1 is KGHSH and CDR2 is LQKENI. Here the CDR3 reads CASSRLTGSNEQFF. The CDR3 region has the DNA TGTGCCAGCTCACGTCTAACGGGGTCAAATGAGCAGTTCTTC.

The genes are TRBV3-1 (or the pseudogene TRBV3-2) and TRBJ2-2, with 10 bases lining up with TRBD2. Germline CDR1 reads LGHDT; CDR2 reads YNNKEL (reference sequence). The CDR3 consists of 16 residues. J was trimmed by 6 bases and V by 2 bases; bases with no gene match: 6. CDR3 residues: CASSQLAGVLAGELFF. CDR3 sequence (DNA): TGTGCCAGCAGCCAACTAGCGGGGGTGCTGGCCGGGGAGCTGTTTTTT.

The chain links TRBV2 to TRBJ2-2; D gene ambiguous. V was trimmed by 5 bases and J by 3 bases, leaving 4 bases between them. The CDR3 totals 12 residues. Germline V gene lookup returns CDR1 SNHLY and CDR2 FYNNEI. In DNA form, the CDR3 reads TGTGCCAGCAGTCGTGACACCGGGGAGCTGTTTTTT. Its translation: CASSRDTGELFF.

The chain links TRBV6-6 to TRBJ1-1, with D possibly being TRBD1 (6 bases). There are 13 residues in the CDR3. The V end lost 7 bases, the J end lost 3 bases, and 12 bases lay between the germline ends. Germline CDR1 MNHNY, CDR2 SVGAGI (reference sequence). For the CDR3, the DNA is TGTGCCAGCAACTTGGGACAAGACACTGAAGCTTTCTTT. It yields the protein CASNLGQDTEAFF.

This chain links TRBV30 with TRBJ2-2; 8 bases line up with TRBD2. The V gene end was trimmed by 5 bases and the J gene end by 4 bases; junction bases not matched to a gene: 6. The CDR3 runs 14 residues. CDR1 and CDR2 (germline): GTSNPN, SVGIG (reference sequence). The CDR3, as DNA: TGTGCCTGGCGCGGACTAGCCAGCACCGGGGAGCTGTTTTTT. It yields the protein CAWRGLASTGELFF. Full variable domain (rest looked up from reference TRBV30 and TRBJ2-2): SQTIHQWPATLVQPVGSPLSLECTVEGTSNPNLYWYRQAAGRGLQLLFYSVGIGQISSEVPQNLSASRPQDRQFILSSKKLLLSDSGFYLCAWRGLASTGELFFGEGSRLTVL.

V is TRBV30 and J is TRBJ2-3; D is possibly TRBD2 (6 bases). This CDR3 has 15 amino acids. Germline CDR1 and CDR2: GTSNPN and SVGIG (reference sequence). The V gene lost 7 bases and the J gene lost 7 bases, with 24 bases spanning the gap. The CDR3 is CASTSGEGKSYTQYF. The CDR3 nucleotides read TGTGCCTCCACGTCGGGAGAGGGGAAAAGTTATACGCAGTATTTT.

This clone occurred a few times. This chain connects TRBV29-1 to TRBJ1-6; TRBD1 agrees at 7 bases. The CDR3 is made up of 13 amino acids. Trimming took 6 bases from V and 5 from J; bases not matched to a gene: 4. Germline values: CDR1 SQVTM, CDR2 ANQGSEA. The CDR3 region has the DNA TGCAGCGTGGGACAGTCCAATAATTCACCCCTCCACTTT. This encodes CSVGQSNNSPLHF.

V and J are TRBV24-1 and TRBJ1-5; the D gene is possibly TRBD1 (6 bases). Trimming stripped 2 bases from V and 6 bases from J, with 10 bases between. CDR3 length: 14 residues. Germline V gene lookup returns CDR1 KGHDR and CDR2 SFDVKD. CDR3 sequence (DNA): TGTGCCACCAGTGATTACAGGGTCGGTCAGCCCCAGCATTTT. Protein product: CATSDYRVGQPQHF.

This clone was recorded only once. The CDR3 bases are TGTGCCAGCAGCCGATTGCTTGGACAGGGGAACTATGGCTACACCTTC. As protein: CASSRLLGQGNYGYTF. The chain links TRBV3-1 (or the pseudogene TRBV3-2) to TRBJ1-2, with 9 bases fitting TRBD1. From germline, CDR1 is LGHDT and CDR2 YNNKEL (reference sequence). There are 16 residues in the CDR3. V was pared by 4 bases and J by 2 bases, with 8 bases of the junction left unmatched.

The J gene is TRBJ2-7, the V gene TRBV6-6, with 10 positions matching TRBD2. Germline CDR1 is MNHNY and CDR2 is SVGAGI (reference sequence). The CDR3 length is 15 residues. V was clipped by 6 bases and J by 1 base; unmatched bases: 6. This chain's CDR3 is CASSLGTSDSYEQYV. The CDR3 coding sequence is TGTGCCAGCAGCCTCGGGACTAGCGATTCCTACGAGCAGTACGTC.

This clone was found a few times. In DNA, the CDR3 is TGTGCCAGCTCACCACGAGAGAGGGTTACTAATTCACCCCTCCACTTT. This encodes CASSPRERVTNSPLHF. The V and J genes are TRBV18 and TRBJ1-6; no reliable D call. There are 16 residues in the CDR3. Germline V CDR1 and CDR2: KGHSH, LQKENI. V was clipped by 1 base and J by 6 bases, with 13 bases between them.

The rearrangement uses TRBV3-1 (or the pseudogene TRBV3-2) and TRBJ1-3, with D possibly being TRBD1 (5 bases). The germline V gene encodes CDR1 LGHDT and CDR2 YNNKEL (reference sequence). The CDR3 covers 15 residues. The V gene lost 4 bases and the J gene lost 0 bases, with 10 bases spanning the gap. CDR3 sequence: CASSPSGGSGNTIYF. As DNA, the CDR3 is TGTGCCAGCAGCCCCTCGGGGGGCTCTGGAAACACCATATATTTT.

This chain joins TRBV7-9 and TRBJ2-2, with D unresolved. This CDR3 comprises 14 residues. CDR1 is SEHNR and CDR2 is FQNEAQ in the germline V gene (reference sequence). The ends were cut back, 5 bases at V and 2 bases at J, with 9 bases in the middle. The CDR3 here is CASSSHSNTGELFF. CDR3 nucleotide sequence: TGTGCCAGCAGCAGCCATTCCAACACCGGGGAGCTGTTTTTT.

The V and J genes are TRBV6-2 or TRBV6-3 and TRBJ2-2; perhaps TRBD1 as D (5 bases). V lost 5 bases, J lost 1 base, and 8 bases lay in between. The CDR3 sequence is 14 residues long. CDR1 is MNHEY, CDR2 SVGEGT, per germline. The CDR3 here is CASSTDRNTGELFF. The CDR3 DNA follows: TGTGCCAGCAGTACCGACAGGAACACCGGGGAGCTGTTTTTT.

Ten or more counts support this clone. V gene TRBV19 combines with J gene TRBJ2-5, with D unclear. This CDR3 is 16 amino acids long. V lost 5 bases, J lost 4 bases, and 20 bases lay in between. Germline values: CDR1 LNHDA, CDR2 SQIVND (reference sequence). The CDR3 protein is CASSSTLPNGRETQYF. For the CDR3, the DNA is TGTGCCAGTAGTTCCACCCTTCCAAATGGTAGAGAGACCCAGTACTTC. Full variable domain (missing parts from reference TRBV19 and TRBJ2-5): DGGITQSPKYLFRKEGQNVTLSCEQNLNHDAMYWYRQDPGQGLRLIYYSQIVNDFQKGDIAEGYSVSREKKESFPLTVTSAQKNPTAFYLCASSSTLPNGRETQYFGPGTRLLVL.

CDR3: CASSLSASGRGYTF. CDR3 DNA: TGTGCCAGCAGCTTATCGGCCTCAGGGAGGGGCTACACCTTC. The chain joins TRBV7-9 to TRBJ1-2; a possible D gene is TRBD1 (5 bases). V was trimmed by 2 bases and J by 8 bases, leaving 15 bases between them. In germline, CDR1 is SEHNR, CDR2 FQNEAQ (reference sequence). The CDR3 length is 14 residues.

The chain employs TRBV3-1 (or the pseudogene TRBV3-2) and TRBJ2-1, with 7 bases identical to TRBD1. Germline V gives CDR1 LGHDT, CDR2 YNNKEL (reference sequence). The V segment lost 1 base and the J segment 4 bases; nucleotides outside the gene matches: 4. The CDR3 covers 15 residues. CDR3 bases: TGTGCCAGCAGCCAAGTAGAGACAGGGTACAATGAGCAGTTCTTC. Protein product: CASSQVETGYNEQFF.